Listed below are T cell receptor beta chains from one sample, sequenced in a study of T cell responses to AZD1222 COVID-19 vaccine. This table comes from immunoSEQ multiplex PCR, and its TCRdb copy is limited to in-frame clones, with some not included. The sample carries approximately 65,000 clones, roughly three quarters recorded once. The sample consisted of peripheral blood, taken on day 0 of AZD1222 vaccination. The receptors were sampled from an adult in good health. Both conserved end residues are part of each CDR3. The D gene is left open where the match is weak. The size of a clone is reported for some rows only, either as once, few or many, or as a class for expanded clones.

v_call	d_call	clone_size	j_call	cdr3_nt	cdr3_aa
TRBV11-2	NA	NA	TRBJ2-2	TGTGCCAGCAGCTCCTCACCGGTAACCGGGGAGCTGTTTTTT	CASSSSPVTGELFF
TRBV5-1	NA	NA	TRBJ1-5	TGCGCCAGCAGCTTGGGGGGCCAGAATCAGCCCCAGCATTTT	CASSLGGQNQPQHF
TRBV11-2	NA	NA	TRBJ1-1	TGTGCCAGCAGTTCACCGGGACCCTCGAGGACTGAAGCTTTCTTT	CASSSPGPSRTEAFF
TRBV11-2	NA	few	TRBJ1-5	TGTGCCAGCAGCTTAGTCCCCGGGACCTATAGCAATCAGCCCCAGCATTTT	CASSLVPGTYSNQPQHF
TRBV19	NA	NA	TRBJ2-3	TGTGCCAGTAGTATCTGGGATGATGGAGATACGCAGTATTTT	CASSIWDDGDTQYF
TRBV2	NA	NA	TRBJ1-2	TGTGCCAGCAGTGCGGCAGGGAAGGACTATGGCTACACCTTC	CASSAAGKDYGYTF
TRBV15	TRBD1	NA	TRBJ2-1	TGTGCCACCAGCAGAGAAGCAGGGGGAAGTCAGTTCTTC	CATSREAGGSQFF
TRBV30	NA	NA	TRBJ2-1	TGTGCCTGGAACCCTTGGGCGGGTGAGCAGTTCTTC	CAWNPWAGEQFF
TRBV4-3	NA	NA	TRBJ1-5	TGCGCCAGCAGCCGAGCCTATCCGGTTAGCAATCAGCCCCAGCATTTT	CASSRAYPVSNQPQHF
TRBV6-6	NA	NA	TRBJ1-3	TGTGCCAGCAGCATTACGGGGTCTTCAGGAAACACCATATATTTT	CASSITGSSGNTIYF
TRBV7-2	NA	NA	TRBJ2-7	TGTGCCAGCAGCTTAGCAGCGGTCCGATCCTACGAGCAGTACTTC	CASSLAAVRSYEQYF
TRBV30	NA	once	TRBJ1-4	TGTGCCTGGAGTGGACAGGCCCTGAATGAAAAACTGTTTTTT	CAWSGQALNEKLFF
TRBV19	TRBD1	NA	TRBJ2-1	TGTGCCAGTAAACGGGCAGGGGGAATAAATGAGCAGTTCTTC	CASKRAGGINEQFF
TRBV4-3	TRBD1	NA	TRBJ2-1	TGCGCCAGCAGCCATCCCGGGACAGGGAGAAATGAGCAGTTCTTC	CASSHPGTGRNEQFF
TRBV7-2	NA	NA	TRBJ2-3	TGTGCCAGCAGCTTAGAACTGAATACGCAGTATTTT	CASSLELNTQYF
TRBV12-5	TRBD1	NA	TRBJ1-2	TGTGCTAGTGGTTCCGGACAGGGGGGAGGCTACACCTTC	CASGSGQGGGYTF
TRBV15	NA	NA	TRBJ1-3	TGTGCCACCAGCAGGGACGGCAATACTGGAAACACCATATATTTT	CATSRDGNTGNTIYF
TRBV4-2	NA	NA	TRBJ1-1	TGTGCCAGCAGCCAAGGTGCCCCCGGGACAAGGAACACTGAAGCTTTCTTT	CASSQGAPGTRNTEAFF
TRBV7-9	TRBD2	NA	TRBJ2-1	TGTGCCAGCAGCCCGCGACTAGCGGGGGGGCTCTACAATGAGCAGTTCTTC	CASSPRLAGGLYNEQFF
TRBV7-2	TRBD1	NA	TRBJ2-1	TGTGCCAGCAGTGTGGGACAGGGGGCGTTTTATGAGCAGTTCTTC	CASSVGQGAFYEQFF
TRBV4-3	NA	NA	TRBJ2-2	TGCGCCAGCAGCCAAAGAACCAGCCTGGAAGGAGGGGAGCTGTTTTTT	CASSQRTSLEGGELFF
TRBV21-1	NA	NA	TRBJ1-3	TGTGCCAGCAGCAAAGGGGGTGGAAACACCATATATTTT	CASSKGGGNTIYF
TRBV28	NA	NA	TRBJ1-1	TGTGCCAGCAGTCCCGGAGGGGTTATAAACACTGAAGCTTTCTTT	CASSPGGVINTEAFF
TRBV6-5	NA	few	TRBJ2-5	TGTGCCAGCAGTTACGACAGACTATTGAGGGAGACCCAGTACTTC	CASSYDRLLRETQYF
TRBV7-9	NA	NA	TRBJ1-6	TGTGCCAGCAGCTTAGCGTCAGGGTCACCCCTCCACTTT	CASSLASGSPLHF
TRBV28	NA	NA	TRBJ2-7	TGTGCCAGCAGCCCCCGACAGGTCGGCTACGAGCAGTACTTC	CASSPRQVGYEQYF
TRBV24-1	NA	NA	TRBJ2-1	TGTGCCACCAGTGGGTATGGGAATGAGCAGTTCTTC	CATSGYGNEQFF
TRBV6-2/TRBV6-3	NA	NA	TRBJ2-7	TGTGCCAGCAGCCCCGGGCCCACTATCTCCTACGAGCAGTACTTC	CASSPGPTISYEQYF
TRBV7-2	NA	NA	TRBJ2-3	TGTGCCAGCACTCCCGAGGTTCCAGATACGCAGTATTTT	CASTPEVPDTQYF
TRBV19	NA	NA	TRBJ1-3	TGTGCCAGTAGTTCCAACCGGCGAGGCTCTGGAAACACCATATATTTT	CASSSNRRGSGNTIYF
TRBV27	NA	NA	TRBJ1-1	TGTGCCAGCAGTTCCGGGGCTGAAGCTTTCTTT	CASSSGAEAFF
TRBV11-3	NA	few	TRBJ2-2	TGTGCCAGCAGCCGATCCGGACGGGTCGGGGAGCTGTTTTTT	CASSRSGRVGELFF
TRBV2	NA	NA	TRBJ2-3	TGTGCCAGCAGTGAGCAGACAGCTAACACAGATACGCAGTATTTT	CASSEQTANTDTQYF
TRBV7-2	NA	NA	TRBJ2-1	TGTGCCAGCACCCCGGGGGAGTCCTACAATGAGCAGTTCTTC	CASTPGESYNEQFF